These 22 T cell receptor beta chains originate from one sample sequenced in a study of patients and donors after allogeneic stem cell transplantation. TCRdb reanalysed the RT-PCR reads using MiXCR and keeps one entry per CDR3 protein. This sample has approximately 150,000 distinct CDR3 sequences, with approximately 31% found just once. Sequenced material: blood, either unsorted or a sorted T cell fraction (not recorded which). Receptors originate from a human donor who was either an allogeneic HSCT recipient or a stem cell or donor lymphocyte infusion donor (not recorded which). It is not recorded whose cells these are; they may come from a transplant donor.

This clonotype was seen more than once but under ten times. The chain employs TRBV6-2 or TRBV6-3 and TRBJ1-5, with D unresolved. CDR3 size: 16 residues. The ends were cut back, 2 bases at V and 0 bases at J, with 11 bases in the middle. Germline-derived CDR1 and CDR2 are MNHEY and SVGEGT. For the CDR3, the DNA is TGTGCCAGCAGTTACGGGCAGAGATATAGCAATCAGCCCCAGCATTTT. Amino acids: CASSYGQRYSNQPQHF.

This clonotype was recorded a few times. The chain recombines TRBV21-1 with TRBJ1-1; TRBD1 reflects the table's D call only, with no check against the DNA. TRBV21-1 is a pseudogene. This CDR3 is built from 17 residues. The CDR3 coding sequence is TGTGCCAGCAGCAAACTTCGGACAGGGGAATCGAACACTGAAGCTTTCTTT. It encodes CASSKLRTGESNTEAFF.

This clonotype showed up just a few times. The CDR3 DNA is TGTGCCAGCAGCTTAGACAAATTCCCTAGCTATGGCTACACCTTC. Its translation: CASSLDKFPSYGYTF. The chain is built from TRBV7-6 and TRBJ1-2; D gene uncertain. The V gene lost 1 base and the J gene lost 4 bases, with 13 bases spanning the gap. The CDR3 has 15 residues. The germline V gene encodes CDR1 SGHVS and CDR2 FNYEAQ.

The genes are TRBV10-3 and TRBJ1-5; no definite D call. CDR3 length: 13 amino acids. Germline lookup yields CDR1 ENHRY and CDR2 SYGVKD. The ends were cut back, 4 bases at V and 6 bases at J, with 10 bases in the middle. CDR3 sequence: CAISGEPLQPQHF. For the CDR3, the DNA is TGTGCCATCAGTGGGGAACCCCTTCAGCCCCAGCATTTT.

Only a few counts were recorded for this clonotype. In DNA form, the CDR3 reads TGTGCCAGCAGCCCCAGTGGGGGCGAAAACTATGGCTACACCTTC. Encoded protein: CASSPSGGENYGYTF. This chain links TRBV9 with TRBJ1-2; D might be TRBD1 (6 bases). The V end was cut by 4 bases, the J end by 2 bases, with 15 bases between. CDR3 length: 15 amino acids. Germline V CDR1 and CDR2: SGDLS, YYNGEE.

The chain links TRBV27 to TRBJ1-1, with 7 bases aligning to TRBD1. In germline, CDR1 is MNHEY, CDR2 SMNVEV (reference sequence). CDR3 length: 14 amino acids. Trimming cost V 0 bases and J 4 bases; bases outside gene matches: 2. CDR3 DNA: TGTGCCAGCAGTTTATCGTACAGGGGCACTGAAGCTTTCTTT. Translated: CASSLSYRGTEAFF.

The chain links TRBV7-9 to TRBJ1-1; weak D call: TRBD1 (5 bases). CDR3 length: 14 residues. Germline V gene data show CDR1 as SEHNR and CDR2 as FQNEAQ (reference sequence). V shed 1 base and J shed 4 bases, with 10 bases lying between them. This CDR3 is CASSLGTHVTEAFF. CDR3 nucleotides: TGTGCCAGCAGCTTAGGGACACACGTCACTGAAGCTTTCTTT. Filled out from reference TRBV7-9 and TRBJ1-1, the complete variable domain reads DTGVSQNPRHKITKRGQNVTFRCDPISEHNRLYWYRQTLGQGPEFLTYFQNEAQLEKSRLLSDRFSAERPKGSFSTLEIQRTEQGDSAMYLCASSLGTHVTEAFFGQGTRLTVV.

The chain joins TRBV29-1 to TRBJ2-7; the match to TRBD1 covers 7 bases. The length of the CDR3 is 12 residues. Germline loops: CDR1 SQVTM, CDR2 ANQGSEA. Trimming removed 5 bases from V and 3 bases from J; junction bases left unmatched: 4. In DNA form, the CDR3 reads TGCAGCGTTTCCAGGGGGTACTACGAGCAGTACTTC. This translates into CSVSRGYYEQYF.

This chain links TRBV19 with TRBJ2-1; D may correspond to TRBD1 or TRBD2 (5 bases each). The CDR3 extends over 14 amino acids. The V end lost 1 base, the J end lost 8 bases, and 12 bases lay between the germline ends. Germline assignment: CDR1 LNHDA and CDR2 SQIVND (reference sequence). The CDR3 spells CASSIGGLRDEQFF. The CDR3 bases are TGTGCCAGTAGTATAGGGGGCCTGAGGGATGAGCAGTTCTTC.

This clonotype was observed a handful of times. V and J are TRBV12-3 or TRBV12-4 and TRBJ1-1; tentative D call: TRBD1 (6 bases). Between the trimmed V and J ends, which lost 5 bases and 7 bases, there was a span of 20 bases. The CDR3 contains 15 residues. CDR3 region: CASSPLFTGYDEAFF. CDR3 nucleotide sequence: TGTGCCAGCAGTCCGTTATTTACAGGGTACGATGAAGCTTTCTTT.

The gene calls are TRBV27 and TRBJ2-7, with D hard to call. Between the trimmed V and J ends, which lost 4 bases and 3 bases, there was a span of 7 bases. Germline assignment: CDR1 MNHEY and CDR2 SMNVEV (reference sequence). This CDR3 is 12 amino acids long. CDR3 DNA: TGTGCCAGCAGTTCGGGCGACTACGAGCAGTACTTC. This codes for CASSSGDYEQYF.

V is TRBV7-2 and J is TRBJ2-2; 9 nucleotides line up with TRBD1. Germline V gives CDR1 SGHTA, CDR2 FQGNSA. This CDR3 is 16 amino acids long. V shed 4 bases, J shed 2 bases, and the junction held 5 bases outside the gene matches. This CDR3 is CASSSRTGANTGELFF. The CDR3 DNA is TGTGCCAGCAGCTCACGGACAGGGGCCAACACCGGGGAGCTGTTTTTT.

The chain links TRBV13 to TRBJ2-1; 9 bases are shared with TRBD2. This CDR3 spans 19 amino acids. CDR1 PRHDT and CDR2 FYEKMQ come from the germline V gene (reference sequence). The V gene end was trimmed by 4 bases and the J gene end by 3 bases; junction bases not matched to a gene: 16. The CDR3 nucleotides are TGTGCCAGCAGCTCGCGAACCGGGTCTAGCGGGAAATTCTACAATGAGCAGTTCTTC. Translation gives CASSSRTGSSGKFYNEQFF.

The gene calls are TRBV12-3 or TRBV12-4 and TRBJ1-1; D not certain. Trimming left V 3 bases short and J 0 bases short, with 11 bases between. This CDR3 is built from 15 residues. DNA of the CDR3: TGTGCCAGCAGTTTGATGGGGATACTGAACACTGAAGCTTTCTTT. Protein: CASSLMGILNTEAFF.

The rearrangement joins TRBV2 to TRBJ2-7; TRBD1 aligns across 7 bases. V lost 3 bases, J lost 2 bases, and 10 bases stayed unmatched. The length of the CDR3 is 16 residues. Germline V gene data show CDR1 as SNHLY and CDR2 as FYNNEI. The DNA for the CDR3 is TGTGCCAGCAGTGACTGGGGCCCCGGGACAGCCTACGAGCAGTACTTC. Its translation: CASSDWGPGTAYEQYF.

This clonotype was detected ten times or more. The chain links TRBV12-3 or TRBV12-4 to TRBJ1-2, with 9 bases lining up with TRBD1. The CDR3 is 15 residues long. V was pared by 5 bases and J by 2 bases, with 6 bases of the junction left unmatched. The CDR3 coding sequence is TGTGCCAGCAGTATTCCGACAGGGGGAAACTATGGCTACACCTTC. Protein sequence: CASSIPTGGNYGYTF.

The V and J genes are TRBV5-5 and TRBJ2-1; D gene uncertain. The V end was cut by 0 bases, the J end by 6 bases, with 7 bases between. This CDR3 is 13 amino acids long. CDR1 and CDR2 from the germline V gene are SGHKS and YYEKEE (reference sequence). The CDR3 nucleotides read TGTGCCAGCAGCTTGGAACTAATCAATGAGCAGTTCTTC. Residues: CASSLELINEQFF.

V and J are TRBV10-1 and TRBJ2-7, with 8 positions matching TRBD1. The CDR3 consists of 13 residues. After removal of 5 bases from V and 5 bases from J, the junction contained 5 bases not matched to a gene. The germline CDR1 and CDR2 sequences are WNHNN and SYGVQD (reference sequence). The CDR3 DNA reads as TGCGCCAGCAGTCGGACAGGGACCCACGAGCAGTACTTC. Protein sequence: CASSRTGTHEQYF.

The chain uses TRBV29-1 and TRBJ2-5, with 8 bases aligning to TRBD1. CDR3 length equals 14 residues. Germline-derived CDR1 and CDR2 are SQVTM and ANQGSEA. The V segment lost 2 bases and the J segment 5 bases; nucleotides outside the gene matches: 7. This CDR3 reads CSVEPGQVGETQYF. The CDR3 DNA sequence: TGCAGCGTTGAACCGGGACAGGTGGGGGAGACCCAGTACTTC.

This clonotype was seen a few times. This sequence joins TRBV12-3 or TRBV12-4 and TRBJ2-1; no definite D call. Trimming cost V 3 bases and J 5 bases, with 8 bases left between them. The CDR3 covers 13 residues. The CDR3 nucleotides are TGTGCCAGCAGTTTGGCGTCTCACAATGAGCAGTTCTTC. Translating it yields CASSLASHNEQFF.

This clonotype was observed a few times. V and J are TRBV15 and TRBJ2-2; D gene unclear. The CDR3 consists of 15 residues. V was trimmed by 0 bases and J by 4 bases, leaving 9 bases between them. CDR1 LNHNV and CDR2 YYDKDF come from the germline V gene (reference sequence). The CDR3 sequence: CATSRDPSGTGELFF. In DNA, the CDR3 is TGTGCCACCAGCAGAGACCCGTCGGGCACCGGGGAGCTGTTTTTT.

This clonotype occurred many times. This chain joins TRBV5-6 and TRBJ1-6, with D possibly being TRBD1 (6 bases). The CDR3 loop spans 15 amino acids. Trimming pared 1 base from V and 10 bases from J, leaving 15 bases between. The germline CDR1 and CDR2 sequences are SGHDT and YYEEEE. CDR3 protein: CASSLTAGARSPLHF. The DNA of the CDR3 is TGTGCCAGCAGCTTGACGGCAGGGGCAAGGTCACCCCTCCACTTT.